The sequence of this T cell receptor (beta chain) was determined in a study of blood T cell repertoires in COVID-19. Assay: immunoSEQ multiplex PCR; the TCRdb copy retains only in-frame clones and omits some. The table lists fewer than 300,000 clones, around 86% of them singletons. Those who participated ranged in age from about 18 to 95 years and resided in about two dozen US areas. Trimming cost V 3 bases and J 0 bases, with 10 bases left between them. Germline lookup yields CDR1 LNHNV and CDR2 YYDKDF (reference sequence). The CDR3 is 15 amino acids. The chain joins TRBV15 to TRBJ2-3; D remains ambiguous. The TCR originated in a man between 18 and 35 years old who had recovered from COVID-19. Sequencing used PBMCs or T cells enriched from blood (not recorded which). The CDR3 sequence is CATSRSPTSTDTQYF. As DNA, the CDR3 is TGTGCCACCAGCAGGTCCCCAACTAGCACAGATACGCAGTATTTT.